The 3 T cell receptor beta chains in this list originate from one sample, sequenced in a study of blood T cell repertoires in COVID-19. This table comes from immunoSEQ multiplex PCR, and its TCRdb copy is limited to in-frame clones, with some not included. The sample comprises about 260,000 clones, about 85% of which are singletons, and roughly 4% rests with the top ten. The sample taken for sequencing was peripheral blood. These receptors were collected from a man in his sixties with acute or convalescent COVID-19.

This clone was counted a few times. The V and J genes are TRBV5-4 and TRBJ1-6; 7 nucleotides match TRBD1. The germline V gene has CDR1 SGHNT and CDR2 YYREEE (reference sequence). This CDR3 comprises 16 residues. J was trimmed by 8 bases and V by 5 bases; bases with no gene match: 13. The CDR3 here is CASRWYGTENYSPLHF. DNA for the CDR3: TGTGCCAGCAGATGGTACGGGACAGAAAATTATTCACCCCTCCACTTT.

This clone was seen a handful of times. The V gene is TRBV18, the J gene TRBJ2-6, with TRBD1 matching over 9 bases. J gave up 0 bases and V 8 bases, and 8 bases lay outside the gene matches. Germline CDR1 KGHSH, CDR2 LQKENI. CDR3 length: 17 amino acids. CDR3 in amino acids: CASSWTGVSSGANVLTF. CDR3 sequence (DNA): TGTGCCAGCAGCTGGACAGGGGTTTCCTCTGGGGCCAACGTCCTGACTTTC.

This clone has only a few counts. The chain combines TRBV30 with TRBJ2-5; the D gene is possibly TRBD1 (6 bases). Deletions cut 1 base from V and 5 bases from J, with 11 bases between. CDR3 size: 13 residues. CDR1 is GTSNPN and CDR2 is SVGIG in the germline V gene (reference sequence). The CDR3 DNA reads TGTGCCTGGAGTGGGGGGCTCAGGGAGACCCAGTACTTC. Its protein is CAWSGGLRETQYF.